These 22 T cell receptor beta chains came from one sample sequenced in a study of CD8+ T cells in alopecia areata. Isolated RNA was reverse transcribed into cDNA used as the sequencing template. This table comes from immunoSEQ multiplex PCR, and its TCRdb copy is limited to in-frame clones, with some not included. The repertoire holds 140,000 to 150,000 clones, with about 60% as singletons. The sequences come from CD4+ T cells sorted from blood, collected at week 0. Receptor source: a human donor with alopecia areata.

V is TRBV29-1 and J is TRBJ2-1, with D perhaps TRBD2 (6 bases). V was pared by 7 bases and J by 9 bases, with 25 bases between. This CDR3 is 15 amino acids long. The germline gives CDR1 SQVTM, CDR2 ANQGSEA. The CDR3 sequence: CSAHPLGLIKGEQFF. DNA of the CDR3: TGCAGCGCCCACCCCTTAGGACTAATAAAGGGTGAGCAGTTCTTC.

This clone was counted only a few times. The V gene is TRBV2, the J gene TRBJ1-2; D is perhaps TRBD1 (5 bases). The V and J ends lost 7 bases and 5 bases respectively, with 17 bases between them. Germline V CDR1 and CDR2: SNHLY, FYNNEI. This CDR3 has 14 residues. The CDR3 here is CASNAGEGSYGYTF. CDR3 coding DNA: TGTGCCAGCAATGCTGGTGAGGGGTCATATGGCTACACCTTC.

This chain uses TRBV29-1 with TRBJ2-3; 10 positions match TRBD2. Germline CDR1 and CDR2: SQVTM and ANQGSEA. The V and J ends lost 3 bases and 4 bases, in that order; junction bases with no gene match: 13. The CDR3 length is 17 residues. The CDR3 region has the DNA TGCAGCGTTGAGGCGCCTCAGAGCGGGGGGGCCTCAGATACGCAGTATTTT. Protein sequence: CSVEAPQSGGASDTQYF.

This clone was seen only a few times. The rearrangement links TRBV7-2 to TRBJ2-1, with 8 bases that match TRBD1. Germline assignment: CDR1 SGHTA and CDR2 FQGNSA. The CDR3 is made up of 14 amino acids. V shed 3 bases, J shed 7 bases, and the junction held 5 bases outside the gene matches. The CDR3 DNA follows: TGTGCCAGCAGCTTGTCAGGGGGCAGGAATGAGCAGTTCTTC. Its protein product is CASSLSGGRNEQFF.

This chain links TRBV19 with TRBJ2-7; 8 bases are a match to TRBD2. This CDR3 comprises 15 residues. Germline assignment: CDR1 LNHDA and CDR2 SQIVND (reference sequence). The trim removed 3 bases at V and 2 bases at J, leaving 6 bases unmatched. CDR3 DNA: TGTGCCAGTAGTATTATAGCGGGGCTCACCTACGAGCAGTACTTC. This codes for CASSIIAGLTYEQYF.

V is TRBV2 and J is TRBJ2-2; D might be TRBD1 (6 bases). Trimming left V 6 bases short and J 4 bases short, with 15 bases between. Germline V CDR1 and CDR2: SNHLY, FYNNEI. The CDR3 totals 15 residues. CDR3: CASSRDQGSTGELFF. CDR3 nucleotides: TGTGCCAGCAGCCGTGACCAGGGGAGCACCGGGGAGCTGTTTTTT.

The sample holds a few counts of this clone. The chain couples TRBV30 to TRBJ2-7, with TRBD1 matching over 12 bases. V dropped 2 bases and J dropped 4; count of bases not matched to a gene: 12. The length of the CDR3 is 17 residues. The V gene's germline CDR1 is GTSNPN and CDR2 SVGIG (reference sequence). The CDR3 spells CAWSTPKGQGAFYEQYF. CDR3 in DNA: TGTGCCTGGAGTACACCTAAGGGACAGGGGGCCTTTTACGAGCAGTACTTC.

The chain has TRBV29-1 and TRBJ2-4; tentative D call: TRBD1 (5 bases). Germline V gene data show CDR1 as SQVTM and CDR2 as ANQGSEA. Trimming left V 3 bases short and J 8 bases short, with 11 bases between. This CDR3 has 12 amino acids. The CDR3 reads CSVDWGADIQYF. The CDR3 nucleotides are TGCAGCGTTGACTGGGGCGCGGACATTCAGTACTTC.

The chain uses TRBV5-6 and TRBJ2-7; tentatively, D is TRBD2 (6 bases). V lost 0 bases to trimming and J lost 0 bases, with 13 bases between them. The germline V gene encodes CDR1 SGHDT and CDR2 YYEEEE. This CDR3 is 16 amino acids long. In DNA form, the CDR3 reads TGTGCCAGCAGCTTGGTGGGGGGTCCCAGCTCCTACGAGCAGTACTTC. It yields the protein CASSLVGGPSSYEQYF.

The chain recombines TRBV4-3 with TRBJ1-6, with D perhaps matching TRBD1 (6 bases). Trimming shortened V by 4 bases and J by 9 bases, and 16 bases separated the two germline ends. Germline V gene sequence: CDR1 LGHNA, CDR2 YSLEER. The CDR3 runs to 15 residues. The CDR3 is CASSPTQGLSSPLHF. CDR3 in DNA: TGCGCCAGCAGCCCCACCCAGGGGCTTAGTTCACCCCTCCACTTT.

CDR3 in amino acids: CASSSGLAGGSTETQYF. CDR3 DNA sequence: TGCGCCAGCAGCTCCGGACTAGCGGGGGGGTCTACGGAGACCCAGTACTTC. The chain joins TRBV5-1 to TRBJ2-5, with 15 nucleotides matching TRBD2. The CDR3 is made up of 17 amino acids. V was clipped by 3 bases and J by 5 bases; unmatched bases: 8. Germline V gene lookup returns CDR1 SGHRS and CDR2 YFSETQ.

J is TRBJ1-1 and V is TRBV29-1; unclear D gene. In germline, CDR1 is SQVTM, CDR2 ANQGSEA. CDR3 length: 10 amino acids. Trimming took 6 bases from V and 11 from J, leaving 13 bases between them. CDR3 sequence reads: CSVVERRAFF. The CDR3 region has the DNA TGCAGCGTGGTGGAGAGGCGTGCTTTCTTT.

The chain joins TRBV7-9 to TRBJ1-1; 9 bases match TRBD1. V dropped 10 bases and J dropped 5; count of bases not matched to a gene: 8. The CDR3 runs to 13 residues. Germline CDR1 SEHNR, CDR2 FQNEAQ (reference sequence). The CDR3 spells CATRGQGRTEAFF. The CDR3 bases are TGTGCCACCAGGGGACAGGGACGTACTGAAGCTTTCTTT.

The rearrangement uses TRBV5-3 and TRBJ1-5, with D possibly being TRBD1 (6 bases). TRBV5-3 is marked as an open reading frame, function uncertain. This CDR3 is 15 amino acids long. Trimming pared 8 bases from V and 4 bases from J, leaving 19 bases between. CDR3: CASTSTGQPNQPQHF. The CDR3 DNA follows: TGTGCCAGCACCTCCACAGGGCAGCCTAATCAGCCCCAGCATTTT.

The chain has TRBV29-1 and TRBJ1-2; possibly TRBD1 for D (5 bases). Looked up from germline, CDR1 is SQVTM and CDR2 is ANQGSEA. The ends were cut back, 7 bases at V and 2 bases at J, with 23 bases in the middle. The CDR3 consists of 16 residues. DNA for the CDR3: TGCAGCGCGTTGGCTAGCTCTAGGGGCGAGAACTATGGCTACACCTTC. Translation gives CSALASSRGENYGYTF.

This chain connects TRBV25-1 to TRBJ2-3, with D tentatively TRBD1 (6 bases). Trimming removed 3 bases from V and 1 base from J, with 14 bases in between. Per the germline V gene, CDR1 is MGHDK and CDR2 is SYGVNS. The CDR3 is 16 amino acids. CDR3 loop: CASSDQQGAGTDTQYF. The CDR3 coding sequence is TGTGCCAGCAGTGACCAACAGGGAGCCGGCACAGATACGCAGTATTTT.

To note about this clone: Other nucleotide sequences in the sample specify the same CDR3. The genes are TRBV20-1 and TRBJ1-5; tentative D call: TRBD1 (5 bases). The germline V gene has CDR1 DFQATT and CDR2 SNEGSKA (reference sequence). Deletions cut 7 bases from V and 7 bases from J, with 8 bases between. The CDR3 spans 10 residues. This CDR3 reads CSVGDQPQHF. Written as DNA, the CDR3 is TGCAGTGTTGGGGACCAGCCCCAGCATTTT.

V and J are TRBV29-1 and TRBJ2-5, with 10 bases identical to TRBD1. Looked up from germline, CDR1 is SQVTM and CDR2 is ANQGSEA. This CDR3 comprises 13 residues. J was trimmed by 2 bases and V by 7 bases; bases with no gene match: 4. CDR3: CSGDRGSQETQYF. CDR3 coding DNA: TGCAGCGGGGACAGGGGATCTCAAGAGACCCAGTACTTC.

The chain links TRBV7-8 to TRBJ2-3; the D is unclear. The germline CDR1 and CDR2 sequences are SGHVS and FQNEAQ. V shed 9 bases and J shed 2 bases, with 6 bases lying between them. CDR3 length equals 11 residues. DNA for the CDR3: TGTGCCAGTACCCCCACAGATACGCAGTATTTT. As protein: CASTPTDTQYF.

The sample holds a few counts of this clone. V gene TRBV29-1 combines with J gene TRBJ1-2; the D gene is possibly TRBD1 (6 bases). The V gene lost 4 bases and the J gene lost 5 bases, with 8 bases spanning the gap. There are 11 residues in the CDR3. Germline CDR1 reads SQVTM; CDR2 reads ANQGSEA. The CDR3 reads CSVGGQYGYTF. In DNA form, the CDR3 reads TGCAGCGTTGGTGGACAGTATGGCTACACCTTC.

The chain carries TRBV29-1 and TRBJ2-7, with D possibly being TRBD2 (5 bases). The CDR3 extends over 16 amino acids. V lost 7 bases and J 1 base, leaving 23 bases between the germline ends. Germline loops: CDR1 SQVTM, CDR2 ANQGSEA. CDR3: CSAANAGTSGSYEQYF. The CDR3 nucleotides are TGCAGCGCCGCAAATGCCGGAACTTCGGGGTCCTACGAGCAGTACTTC.

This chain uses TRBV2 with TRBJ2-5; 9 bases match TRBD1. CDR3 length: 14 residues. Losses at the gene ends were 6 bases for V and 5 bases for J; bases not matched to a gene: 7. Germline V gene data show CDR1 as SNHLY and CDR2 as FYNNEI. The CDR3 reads CASSADRGGETQYF. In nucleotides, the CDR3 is TGTGCCAGCAGCGCGGACAGGGGAGGGGAGACCCAGTACTTC.